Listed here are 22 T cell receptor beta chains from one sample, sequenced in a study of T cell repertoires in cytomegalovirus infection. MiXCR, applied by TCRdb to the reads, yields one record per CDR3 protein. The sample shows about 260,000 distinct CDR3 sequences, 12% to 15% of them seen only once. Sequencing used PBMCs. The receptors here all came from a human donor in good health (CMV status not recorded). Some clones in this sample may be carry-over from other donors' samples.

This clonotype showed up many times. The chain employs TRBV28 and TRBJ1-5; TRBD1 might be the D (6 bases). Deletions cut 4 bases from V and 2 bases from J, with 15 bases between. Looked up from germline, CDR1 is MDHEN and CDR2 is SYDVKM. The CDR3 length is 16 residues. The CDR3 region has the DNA TGTGCCAGCAGTTCCCTGGGGGGGGCTGGCAATCAGCCCCAGCATTTT. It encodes CASSSLGGAGNQPQHF.

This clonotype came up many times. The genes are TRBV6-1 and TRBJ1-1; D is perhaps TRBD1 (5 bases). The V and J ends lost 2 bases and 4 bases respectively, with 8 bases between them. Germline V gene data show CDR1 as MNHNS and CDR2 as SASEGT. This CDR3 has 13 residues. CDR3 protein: CASSESQGTEAFF. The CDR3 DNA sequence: TGTGCCAGCAGTGAATCCCAGGGCACTGAAGCTTTCTTT.

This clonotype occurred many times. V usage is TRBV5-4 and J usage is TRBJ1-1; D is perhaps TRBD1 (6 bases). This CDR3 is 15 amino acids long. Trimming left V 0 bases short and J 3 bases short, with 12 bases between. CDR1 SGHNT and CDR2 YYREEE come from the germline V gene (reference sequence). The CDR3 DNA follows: TGTGCCAGCAGCTTGGTCCGGGGGCCGGACACTGAAGCTTTCTTT. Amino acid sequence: CASSLVRGPDTEAFF.

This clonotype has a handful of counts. The CDR3 DNA sequence: TGTGCCAGCAGTGATGAAGGGGATGGGGCCAACGTCCTGACTTTC. Its protein is CASSDEGDGANVLTF. The chain couples TRBV2 to TRBJ2-6; D is perhaps TRBD1 (5 bases). Germline V gene data show CDR1 as SNHLY and CDR2 as FYNNEI. The length of the CDR3 is 15 residues. V was clipped by 3 bases and J by 3 bases, with 9 bases between them.

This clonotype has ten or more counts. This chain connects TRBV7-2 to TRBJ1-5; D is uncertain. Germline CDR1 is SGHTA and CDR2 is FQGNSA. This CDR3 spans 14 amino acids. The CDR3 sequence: CARPPNRAIQPQHF. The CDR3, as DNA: TGTGCAAGACCCCCCAACCGAGCAATTCAGCCCCAGCATTTT.

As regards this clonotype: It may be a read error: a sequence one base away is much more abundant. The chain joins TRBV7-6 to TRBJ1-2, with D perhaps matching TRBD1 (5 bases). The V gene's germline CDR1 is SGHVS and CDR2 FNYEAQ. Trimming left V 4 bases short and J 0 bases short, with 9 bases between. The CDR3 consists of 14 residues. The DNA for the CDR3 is TGTGCCAGCAGCTGGAAGGGGTCTAACTATGGCTACACCTTC. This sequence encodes CASSWKGSNYGYTF.

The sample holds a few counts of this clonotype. CDR3 bases: TGTGCCAGCAGTTACGATGGACAGGACCTCTATGGCTACACCTTC. It codes for CASSYDGQDLYGYTF. The chain recombines TRBV6-2 or TRBV6-3 with TRBJ1-2; TRBD1 matches at 7 bases. Trimming at V came to 2 bases and at J to 4 bases, leaving 7 bases not matched to a gene. Germline CDR1 reads MNHEY; CDR2 reads SVGEGT. The CDR3 has 15 residues.

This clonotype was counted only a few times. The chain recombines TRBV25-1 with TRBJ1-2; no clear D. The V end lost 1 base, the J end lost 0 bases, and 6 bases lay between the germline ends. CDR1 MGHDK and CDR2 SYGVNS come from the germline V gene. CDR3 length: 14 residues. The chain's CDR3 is CASSELIPNYGYTF. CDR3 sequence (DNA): TGTGCCAGCAGTGAATTAATCCCTAACTATGGCTACACCTTC.

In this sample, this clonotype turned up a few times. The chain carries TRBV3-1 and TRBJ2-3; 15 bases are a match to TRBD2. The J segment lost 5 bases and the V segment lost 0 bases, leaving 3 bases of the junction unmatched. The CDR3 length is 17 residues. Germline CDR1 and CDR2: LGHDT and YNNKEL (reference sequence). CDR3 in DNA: TGTGCCAGCAGCCAAGAGGGACTAGCGGGGGGTTTAGATACGCAGTATTTT. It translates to CASSQEGLAGGLDTQYF.

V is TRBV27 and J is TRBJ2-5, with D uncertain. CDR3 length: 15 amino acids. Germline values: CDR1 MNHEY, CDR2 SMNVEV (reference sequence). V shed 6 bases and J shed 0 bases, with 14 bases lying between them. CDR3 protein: CASSLTPGDQETQYF. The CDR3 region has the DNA TGTGCCAGCAGCCTAACCCCCGGCGACCAAGAGACCCAGTACTTC.

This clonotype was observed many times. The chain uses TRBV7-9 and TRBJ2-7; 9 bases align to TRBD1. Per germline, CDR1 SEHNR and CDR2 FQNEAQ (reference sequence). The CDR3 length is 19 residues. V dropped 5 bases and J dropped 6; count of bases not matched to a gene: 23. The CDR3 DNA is TGTGCCAGCAGCGCCCTCGCAGGGGACAGGGTTTATCGTGGGGGCGAGCAGTACTTC. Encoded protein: CASSALAGDRVYRGGEQYF.

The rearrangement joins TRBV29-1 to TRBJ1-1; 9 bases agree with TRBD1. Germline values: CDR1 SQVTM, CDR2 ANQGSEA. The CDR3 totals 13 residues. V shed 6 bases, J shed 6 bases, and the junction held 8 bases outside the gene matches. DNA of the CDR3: TGCAGCGTCCCAGGACAGGGGATCGCTGAAGCTTTCTTT. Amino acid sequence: CSVPGQGIAEAFF.

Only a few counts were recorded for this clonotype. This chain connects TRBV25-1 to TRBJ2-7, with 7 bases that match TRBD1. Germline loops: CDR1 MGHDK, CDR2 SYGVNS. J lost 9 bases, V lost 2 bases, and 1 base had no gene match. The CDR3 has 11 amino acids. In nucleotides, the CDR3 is TGTGCCAGCAGTGAACGGACAGGGCAGTACTTC. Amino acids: CASSERTGQYF.

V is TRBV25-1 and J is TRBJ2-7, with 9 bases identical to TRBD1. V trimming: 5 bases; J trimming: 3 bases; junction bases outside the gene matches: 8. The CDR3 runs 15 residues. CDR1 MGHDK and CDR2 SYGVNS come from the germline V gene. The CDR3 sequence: CASSSPGTGHYEQYF. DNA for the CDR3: TGTGCCAGCAGTTCCCCCGGGACAGGGCACTACGAGCAGTACTTC.

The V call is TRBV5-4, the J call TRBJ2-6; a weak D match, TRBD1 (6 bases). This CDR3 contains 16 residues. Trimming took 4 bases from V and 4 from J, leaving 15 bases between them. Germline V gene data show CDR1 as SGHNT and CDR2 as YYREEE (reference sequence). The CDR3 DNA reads TGTGCCAGCAGCCCGGGCCAGGGGCGAGGGGCCAACGTCCTGACTTTC. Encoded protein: CASSPGQGRGANVLTF.

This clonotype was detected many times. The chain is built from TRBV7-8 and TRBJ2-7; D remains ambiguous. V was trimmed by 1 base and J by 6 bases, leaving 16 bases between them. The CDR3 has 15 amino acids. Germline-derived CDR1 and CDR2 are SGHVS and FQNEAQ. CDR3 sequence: CASSLESTRSGEQYF. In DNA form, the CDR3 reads TGTGCCAGCAGCTTAGAATCGACGCGGTCGGGCGAGCAGTACTTC.

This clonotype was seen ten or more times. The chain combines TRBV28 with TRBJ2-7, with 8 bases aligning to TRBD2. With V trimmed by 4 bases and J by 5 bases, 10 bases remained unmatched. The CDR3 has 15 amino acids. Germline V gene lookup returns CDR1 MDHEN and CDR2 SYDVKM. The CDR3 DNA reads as TGTGCCAGCAGTTCCTCCTCAGCGGGAGTAAACGAGCAGTACTTC. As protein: CASSSSSAGVNEQYF.

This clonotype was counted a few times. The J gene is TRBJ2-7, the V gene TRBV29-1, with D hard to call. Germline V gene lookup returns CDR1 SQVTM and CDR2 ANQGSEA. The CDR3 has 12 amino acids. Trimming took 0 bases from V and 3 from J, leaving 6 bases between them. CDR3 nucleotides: TGCAGCGTTGAAGACCGCATCTACGAGCAGTACTTC. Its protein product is CSVEDRIYEQYF.

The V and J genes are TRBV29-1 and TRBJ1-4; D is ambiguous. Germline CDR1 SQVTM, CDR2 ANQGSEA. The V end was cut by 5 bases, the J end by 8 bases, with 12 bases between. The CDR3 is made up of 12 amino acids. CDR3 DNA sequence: TGCAGCGTTAAGGCAGGAGGGGAAAAACTGTTTTTT. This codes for CSVKAGGEKLFF.

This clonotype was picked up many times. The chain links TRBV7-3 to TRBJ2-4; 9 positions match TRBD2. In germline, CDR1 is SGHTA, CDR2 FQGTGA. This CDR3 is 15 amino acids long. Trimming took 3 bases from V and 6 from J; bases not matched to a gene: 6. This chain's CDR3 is CASSLAGGPTNIQYF. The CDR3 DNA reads TGTGCCAGCAGCTTGGCGGGGGGGCCGACAAACATTCAGTACTTC.

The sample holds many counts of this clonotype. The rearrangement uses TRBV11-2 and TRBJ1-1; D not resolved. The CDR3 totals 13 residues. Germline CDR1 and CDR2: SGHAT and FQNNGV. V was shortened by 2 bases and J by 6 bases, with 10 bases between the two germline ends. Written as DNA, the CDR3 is TGTGCCAGCAGCTTACAAAGGGTCGCTGAAGCTTTCTTT. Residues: CASSLQRVAEAFF.

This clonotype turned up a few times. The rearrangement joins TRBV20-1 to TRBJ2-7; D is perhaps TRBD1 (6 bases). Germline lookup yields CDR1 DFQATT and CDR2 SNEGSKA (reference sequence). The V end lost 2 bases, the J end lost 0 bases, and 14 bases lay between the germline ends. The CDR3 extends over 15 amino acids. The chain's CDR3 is CSARSGGGFSYEQYF. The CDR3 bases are TGCAGTGCTAGAAGTGGGGGCGGATTCTCCTACGAGCAGTACTTC.